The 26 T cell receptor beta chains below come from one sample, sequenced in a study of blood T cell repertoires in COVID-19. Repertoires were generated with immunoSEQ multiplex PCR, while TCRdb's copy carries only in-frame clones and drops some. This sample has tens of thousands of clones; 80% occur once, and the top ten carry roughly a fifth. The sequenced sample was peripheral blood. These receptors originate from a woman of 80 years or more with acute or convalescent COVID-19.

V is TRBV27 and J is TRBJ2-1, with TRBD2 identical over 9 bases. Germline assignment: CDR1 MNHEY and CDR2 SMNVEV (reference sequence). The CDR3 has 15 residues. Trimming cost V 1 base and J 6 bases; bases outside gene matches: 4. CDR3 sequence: CASSLWLAGLNEQFF. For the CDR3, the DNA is TGTGCCAGCAGTTTATGGCTAGCGGGGCTCAATGAGCAGTTCTTC.

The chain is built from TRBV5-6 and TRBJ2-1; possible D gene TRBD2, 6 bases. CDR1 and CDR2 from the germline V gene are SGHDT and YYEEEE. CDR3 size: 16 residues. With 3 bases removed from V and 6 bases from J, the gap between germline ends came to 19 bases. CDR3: CASSSSPEGRINEQFF. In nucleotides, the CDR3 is TGTGCCAGCAGCTCCTCCCCGGAGGGGCGGATCAATGAGCAGTTCTTC.

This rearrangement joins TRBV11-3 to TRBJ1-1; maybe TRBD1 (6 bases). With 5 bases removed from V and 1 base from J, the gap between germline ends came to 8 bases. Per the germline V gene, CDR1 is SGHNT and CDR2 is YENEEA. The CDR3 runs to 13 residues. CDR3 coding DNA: TGTGCCAGCAGCACGGACAGGAACACTGAAGCTTTCTTT. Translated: CASSTDRNTEAFF.

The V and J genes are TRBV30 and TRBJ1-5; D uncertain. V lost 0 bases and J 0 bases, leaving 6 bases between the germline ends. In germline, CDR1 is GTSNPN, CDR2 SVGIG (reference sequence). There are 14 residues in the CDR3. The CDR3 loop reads CAWSVRYSNQPQHF. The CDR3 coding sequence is TGTGCCTGGAGTGTGAGATATAGCAATCAGCCCCAGCATTTT.

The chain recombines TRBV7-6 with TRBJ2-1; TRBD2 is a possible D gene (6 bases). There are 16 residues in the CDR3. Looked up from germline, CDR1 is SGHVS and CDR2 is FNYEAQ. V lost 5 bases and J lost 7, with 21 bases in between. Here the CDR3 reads CASSRRSAGLLNEQFF. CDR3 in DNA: TGTGCCAGCAGCCGAAGGTCCGCGGGACTTTTGAATGAGCAGTTCTTC.

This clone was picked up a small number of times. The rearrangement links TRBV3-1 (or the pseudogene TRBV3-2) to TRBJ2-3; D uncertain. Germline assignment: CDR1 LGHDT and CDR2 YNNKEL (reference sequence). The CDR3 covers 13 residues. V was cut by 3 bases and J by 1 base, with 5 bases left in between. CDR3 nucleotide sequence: TGTGCCAGCAGCCAGCAGGGCACAGATACGCAGTATTTT. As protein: CASSQQGTDTQYF.

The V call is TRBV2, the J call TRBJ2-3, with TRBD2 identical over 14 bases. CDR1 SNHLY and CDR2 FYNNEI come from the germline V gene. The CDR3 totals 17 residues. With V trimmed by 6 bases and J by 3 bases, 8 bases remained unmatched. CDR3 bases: TGTGCCAGCAGAGATCACGGACTAGCGGGAGGTACAGATACGCAGTATTTT. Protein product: CASRDHGLAGGTDTQYF.

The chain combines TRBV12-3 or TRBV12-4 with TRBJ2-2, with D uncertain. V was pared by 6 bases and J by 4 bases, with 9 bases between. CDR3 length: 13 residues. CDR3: CASRPTSTGELFF. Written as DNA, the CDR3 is TGTGCCAGCAGACCCACCAGCACCGGGGAGCTGTTTTTT.

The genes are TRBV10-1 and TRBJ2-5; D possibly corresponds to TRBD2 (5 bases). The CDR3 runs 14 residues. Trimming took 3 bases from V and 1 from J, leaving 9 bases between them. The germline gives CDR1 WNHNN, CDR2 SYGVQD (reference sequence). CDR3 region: CASSDGSAQETQYF. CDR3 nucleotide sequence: TGCGCCAGCAGTGACGGTAGCGCCCAAGAGACCCAGTACTTC.

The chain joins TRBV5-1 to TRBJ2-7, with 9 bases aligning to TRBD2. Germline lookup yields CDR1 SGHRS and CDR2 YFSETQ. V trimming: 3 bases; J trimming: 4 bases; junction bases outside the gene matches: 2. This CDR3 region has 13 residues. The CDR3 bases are TGCGCCAGCAGCTCGGGACTAGCTTACGAGCAGTACTTC. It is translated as CASSSGLAYEQYF.

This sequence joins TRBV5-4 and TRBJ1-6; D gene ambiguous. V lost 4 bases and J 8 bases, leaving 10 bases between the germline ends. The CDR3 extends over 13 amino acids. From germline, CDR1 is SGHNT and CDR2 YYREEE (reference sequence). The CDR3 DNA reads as TGTGCCAGCAGCACCGGACTGTATTCACCCCTCCACTTT. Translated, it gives CASSTGLYSPLHF.

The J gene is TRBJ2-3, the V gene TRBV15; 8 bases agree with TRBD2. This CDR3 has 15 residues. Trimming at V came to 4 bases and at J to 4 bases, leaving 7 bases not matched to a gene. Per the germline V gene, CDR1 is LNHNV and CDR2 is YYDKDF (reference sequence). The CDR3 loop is CATSKSGSLADTQYF. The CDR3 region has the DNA TGTGCCACCAGCAAGAGCGGGAGTCTCGCAGATACGCAGTATTTT.

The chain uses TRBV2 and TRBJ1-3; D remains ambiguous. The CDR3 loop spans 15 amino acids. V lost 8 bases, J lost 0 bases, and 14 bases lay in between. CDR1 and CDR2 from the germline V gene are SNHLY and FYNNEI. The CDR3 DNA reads TGTGCCAGCGGAGCGTCCGCCAGCTCTGGAAACACCATATATTTT. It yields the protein CASGASASSGNTIYF.

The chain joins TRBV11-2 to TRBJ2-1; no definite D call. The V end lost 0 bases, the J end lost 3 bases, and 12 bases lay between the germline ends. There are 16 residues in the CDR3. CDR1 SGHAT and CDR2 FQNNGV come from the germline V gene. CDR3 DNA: TGTGCCAGCAGCTTAGATCTGGCAGTGAACTACAATGAGCAGTTCTTC. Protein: CASSLDLAVNYNEQFF.

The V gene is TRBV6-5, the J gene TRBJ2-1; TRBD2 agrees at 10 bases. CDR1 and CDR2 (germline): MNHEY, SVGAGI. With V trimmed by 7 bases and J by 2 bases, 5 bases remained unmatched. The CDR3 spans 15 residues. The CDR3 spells CASTSAGGPYNEQFF. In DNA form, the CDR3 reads TGTGCCAGCACGTCAGCGGGAGGGCCCTACAATGAGCAGTTCTTC.

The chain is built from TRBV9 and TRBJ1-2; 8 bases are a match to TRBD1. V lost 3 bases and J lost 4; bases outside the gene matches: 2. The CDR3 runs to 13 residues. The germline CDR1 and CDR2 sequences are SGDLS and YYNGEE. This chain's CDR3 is CASSGQGFYGYTF. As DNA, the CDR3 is TGTGCCAGCAGCGGACAGGGGTTCTATGGCTACACCTTC.

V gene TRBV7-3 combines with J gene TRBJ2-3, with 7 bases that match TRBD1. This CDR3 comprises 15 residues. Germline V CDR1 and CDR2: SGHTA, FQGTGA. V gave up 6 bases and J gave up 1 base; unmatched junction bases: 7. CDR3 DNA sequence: TGTGCCAGCAGTAAGGCAGGGGGAGGCACAGATACGCAGTATTTT. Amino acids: CASSKAGGGTDTQYF.

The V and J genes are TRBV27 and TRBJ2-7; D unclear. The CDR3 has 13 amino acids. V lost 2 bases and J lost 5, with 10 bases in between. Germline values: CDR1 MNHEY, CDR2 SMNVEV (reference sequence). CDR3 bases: TGTGCCAGCAGTTTACAGGTTGGCCACGAGCAGTACTTC. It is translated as CASSLQVGHEQYF.

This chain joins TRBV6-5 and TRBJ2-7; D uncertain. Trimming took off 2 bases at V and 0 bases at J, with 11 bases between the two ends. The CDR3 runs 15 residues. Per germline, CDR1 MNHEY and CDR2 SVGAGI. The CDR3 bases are TGTGCCAGCAGTTACGTATGGCAAAGCTCCTACGAGCAGTACTTC. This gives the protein CASSYVWQSSYEQYF.

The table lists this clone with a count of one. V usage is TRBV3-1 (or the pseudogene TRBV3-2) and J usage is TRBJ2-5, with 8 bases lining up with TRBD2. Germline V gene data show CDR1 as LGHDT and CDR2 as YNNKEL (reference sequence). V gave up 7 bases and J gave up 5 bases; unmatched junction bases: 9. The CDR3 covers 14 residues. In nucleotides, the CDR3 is TGTGCCAGCATGGGACTAGGGAAGGCGGAGACCCAGTACTTC. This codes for CASMGLGKAETQYF.

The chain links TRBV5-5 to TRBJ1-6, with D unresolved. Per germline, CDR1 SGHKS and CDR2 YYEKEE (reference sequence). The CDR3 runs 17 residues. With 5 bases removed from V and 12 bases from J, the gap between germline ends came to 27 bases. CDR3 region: CASSFRPMAGGLQPLHF. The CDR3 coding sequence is TGTGCCAGCAGTTTTAGGCCCATGGCGGGTGGACTTCAACCCCTCCACTTT.

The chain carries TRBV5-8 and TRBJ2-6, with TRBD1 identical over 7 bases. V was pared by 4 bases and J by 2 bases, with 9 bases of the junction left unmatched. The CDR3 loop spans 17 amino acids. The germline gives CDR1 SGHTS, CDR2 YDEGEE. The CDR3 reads CASSLHQGTAGANVLTF. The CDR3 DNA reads TGTGCCAGCAGCCTTCATCAGGGGACAGCTGGGGCCAACGTCCTGACTTTC.

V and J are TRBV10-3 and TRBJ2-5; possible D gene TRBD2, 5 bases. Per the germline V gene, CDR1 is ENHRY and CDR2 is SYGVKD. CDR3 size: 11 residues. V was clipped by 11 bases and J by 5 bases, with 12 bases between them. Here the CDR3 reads CASAERETQYF. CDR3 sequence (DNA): TGTGCCTCCGCGGAGCGGGAGACCCAGTACTTC.

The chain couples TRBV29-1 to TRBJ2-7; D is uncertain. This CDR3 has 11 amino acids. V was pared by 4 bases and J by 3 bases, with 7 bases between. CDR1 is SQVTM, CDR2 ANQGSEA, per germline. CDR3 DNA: TGCAGCGTTGTTTGGAGCTACGAGCAGTACTTC. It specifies CSVVWSYEQYF.

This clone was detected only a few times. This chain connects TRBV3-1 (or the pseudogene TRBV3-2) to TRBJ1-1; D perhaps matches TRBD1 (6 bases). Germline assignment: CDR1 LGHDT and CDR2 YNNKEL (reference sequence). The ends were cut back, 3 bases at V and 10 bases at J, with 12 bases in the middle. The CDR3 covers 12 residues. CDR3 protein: CASSHARTAAFF. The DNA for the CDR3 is TGTGCCAGCAGCCATGCTAGGACAGCAGCTTTCTTT.

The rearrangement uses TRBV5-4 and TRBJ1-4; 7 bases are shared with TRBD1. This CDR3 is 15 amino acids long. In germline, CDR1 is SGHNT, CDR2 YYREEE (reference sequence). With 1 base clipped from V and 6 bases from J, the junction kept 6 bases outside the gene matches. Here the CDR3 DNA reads TGTGCCAGCAGCTTGTCGACAGGGCCTTATGAAAAACTGTTTTTT. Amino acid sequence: CASSLSTGPYEKLFF.